The subject of this entry is one TCR beta chain. Original processing notes: Counts of nucleated cells, estimated from reference gene primer amplification, were obtained. Using immunoSEQ multiplex PCR, the repertoire was profiled, and TCRdb retains in-frame clones only, with some absent. D and trimming were read from the DNA, whereas the V and J calls and clone size are those reported in that table. Among about 240,000 clones listed, around 86% were seen once. The sample comes from a study of blood T cell repertoires in COVID-19. Overall study: COVID-19 samples collected from the United States, Italy and Spain covered acute and convalescent phases. Sources were T cells, B-cell-depleted T cells, or PBMCs; the material itself was cDNA or gDNA.

Germline-derived CDR1 and CDR2 are SNHLY and FYNNEI. The CDR3 length is 15 residues. V was pared by 7 bases and J by 0 bases, with 6 bases of the junction left unmatched. This TCR was recovered from an elderly man with acute or convalescent COVID-19. The chain uses TRBV2 and TRBJ2-7; 10 bases are shared with TRBD2. Source material: peripheral blood. The CDR3 loop is CASKRGTSDSYEQYF. The DNA for the CDR3 is TGTGCCAGCAAAAGAGGGACTAGCGACTCCTACGAGCAGTACTTC.